One sample yielded the 26 T cell receptor beta chains listed below, sequenced in a study of shared clonotypes between healthy human individuals. Libraries were prepared by immunoSEQ multiplex PCR; TCRdb keeps only in-frame clonotypes and omits some of them. The table lists 2,500,000 or so clones, over 85% of them singletons. The sequenced sample was naive CD4+ T cells sorted from blood. Noted subset: CD45RA+ positively selected. The receptors shown here come from a man younger than 30 in good health.

The chain is built from TRBV9 and TRBJ1-1, with unresolved D. V was trimmed by 3 bases and J by 1 base, leaving 7 bases between them. CDR1 and CDR2 from the germline V gene are SGDLS and YYNGEE. This CDR3 contains 13 residues. The CDR3 sequence is CASSEGGNTEAFF. CDR3 DNA: TGTGCCAGCAGCGAGGGAGGGAACACTGAAGCTTTCTTT.

This sequence joins TRBV2 and TRBJ2-5, with 8 nucleotides matching TRBD1. V lost 4 bases to trimming and J lost 5 bases; unmatched junction nucleotides: 6. CDR1 is SNHLY and CDR2 is FYNNEI in the germline V gene. The CDR3 is 14 amino acids. CDR3: CASSGQGSGETQYF. DNA for the CDR3: TGTGCCAGCAGTGGACAGGGGTCGGGTGAGACCCAGTACTTC.

J is TRBJ2-7 and V is TRBV6-1; no clear D. The CDR3 spans 11 residues. Germline V gene data show CDR1 as MNHNS and CDR2 as SASEGT. With 5 bases removed from V and 6 bases from J, the gap between germline ends came to 8 bases. CDR3 sequence (DNA): TGTGCCAGCAGTTATATGACCGAGCAGTACTTC. As protein: CASSYMTEQYF.

The CDR3 DNA reads as TGTGCCAGCAGGGCTAGGGGATATGGCACAGATACGCAGTATTTT. Translation: CASRARGYGTDTQYF. The chain has TRBV2 and TRBJ2-3, with D possibly TRBD1 on 5 matching bases. Trimming took off 6 bases at V and 1 base at J, with 14 bases between the two ends. Per the germline V gene, CDR1 is SNHLY and CDR2 is FYNNEI. CDR3 length equals 15 residues.

This chain uses TRBV29-1 with TRBJ2-1, with TRBD1 identical over 7 bases. Germline V gene data show CDR1 as SQVTM and CDR2 as ANQGSEA. This CDR3 spans 15 amino acids. V gave up 4 bases and J gave up 2 bases; unmatched junction bases: 8. The CDR3 loop reads CSVAAWDSAYNEQFF. The CDR3 coding sequence is TGCAGCGTTGCTGCCTGGGACAGCGCCTACAATGAGCAGTTCTTC.

In the case of this clone: Other DNA variants within this sample encode the same CDR3. The rearrangement joins TRBV7-9 to TRBJ2-7; 10 nucleotides line up with TRBD2. Germline CDR1 is SEHNR and CDR2 is FQNEAQ (reference sequence). V was pared by 0 bases and J by 6 bases, with 2 bases of the junction left unmatched. CDR3 length equals 14 residues. The CDR3 is CASSLAAGGSEQYF. The CDR3 DNA reads TGTGCCAGCAGCTTAGCAGCGGGGGGGTCCGAGCAGTACTTC.

The chain combines TRBV30 with TRBJ2-5, with 10 bases matching TRBD1. Germline values: CDR1 GTSNPN, CDR2 SVGIG (reference sequence). V dropped 0 bases and J dropped 3; count of bases not matched to a gene: 19. The CDR3 runs to 20 residues. The CDR3 is CAWSVLGGTGAAVREETQYF. The DNA for the CDR3 is TGTGCCTGGAGTGTACTCGGTGGGACAGGGGCTGCGGTAAGGGAAGAGACCCAGTACTTC.

This chain uses TRBV6-1 with TRBJ1-2; D not resolved. Germline V lookup: CDR1 MNHNS, CDR2 SASEGT. The V and J ends lost 0 bases and 4 bases respectively, with 6 bases between them. The CDR3 is 13 residues long. The CDR3 region is CASSEASLYGYTF. The DNA of the CDR3 is TGTGCCAGCAGTGAAGCCAGCCTCTATGGCTACACCTTC.

The rearrangement uses TRBV2 and TRBJ1-3; TRBD1 matches 8 bases. Germline values: CDR1 SNHLY, CDR2 FYNNEI. The CDR3 totals 15 residues. Losses at the gene ends were 6 bases for V and 2 bases for J; bases not matched to a gene: 6. In DNA, the CDR3 is TGTGCCAGCAGGGGACAGGTTTTGGCTGGAAACACCATATATTTT. This gives the protein CASRGQVLAGNTIYF.

The CDR3 DNA sequence: TGTGCCAGCTCACCACGGTTTAGCGGGGATACGTACGAGCAGTACTTC. It specifies CASSPRFSGDTYEQYF. This sequence joins TRBV18 and TRBJ2-7, with 8 nucleotides matching TRBD2. V was clipped by 1 base and J by 4 bases; unmatched bases: 9. The CDR3 extends over 16 amino acids. Looked up from germline, CDR1 is KGHSH and CDR2 is LQKENI.

The CDR3 spells CASSPDELRSETQYF. The CDR3 region has the DNA TGTGCCAGCTCACCAGACGAACTTAGATCAGAGACCCAGTACTTC. The chain carries TRBV18 and TRBJ2-5; D is ambiguous. Germline V lookup: CDR1 KGHSH, CDR2 LQKENI. V was clipped by 2 bases and J by 4 bases, with 14 bases between them. The CDR3 runs 15 residues.

This sequence joins TRBV5-1 and TRBJ2-5; 9 positions match TRBD2. CDR1 and CDR2 from the germline V gene are SGHRS and YFSETQ. The J segment lost 1 base and the V segment lost 10 bases, leaving 8 bases of the junction unmatched. This CDR3 region has 14 residues. CDR3 region: CASCEGLAQETQYF. In nucleotides, the CDR3 is TGCGCCTCCTGTGAGGGACTAGCCCAAGAGACCCAGTACTTC.

This chain uses TRBV10-1 with TRBJ2-5; 10 positions agree with TRBD2. The CDR3 loop spans 15 amino acids. Trimming removed 8 bases from V and 2 bases from J; junction bases left unmatched: 8. The germline gives CDR1 WNHNN, CDR2 SYGVQD (reference sequence). CDR3 in DNA: TGCGCCAGCCTACGTGGACTAGCGGTACAAGAGACCCAGTACTTC. Its translation is CASLRGLAVQETQYF.

Details on this clone: The identical CDR3 is also encoded by other nucleotide sequences in the sample. This CDR3 is CASSGQGNSPLHF. Here the CDR3 DNA reads TGTGCCAGTTCGGGACAGGGGAATTCACCCCTCCACTTT. The chain has TRBV19 and TRBJ1-6, with 10 bases aligning to TRBD1. The J segment lost 7 bases and the V segment lost 8 bases, leaving 2 bases of the junction unmatched. CDR3 size: 13 residues. The V gene's germline CDR1 is LNHDA and CDR2 SQIVND (reference sequence).

This clone was recorded only once. This rearrangement joins TRBV6-5 to TRBJ2-2, with no clear D. This CDR3 region has 15 residues. Germline V gene data show CDR1 as MNHEY and CDR2 as SVGAGI. Trimming removed 10 bases from V and 0 bases from J, with 15 bases in between. This CDR3 is CANLIGLPNTGELFF. CDR3 sequence (DNA): TGTGCCAACCTAATAGGGCTCCCGAACACCGGGGAGCTGTTTTTT.

With regard to this clone: No conserved phenylalanine or tryptophan ends this CDR3, so it is likely a read error. The limits of the CDR3 on the DNA are not certain, so only TCRdb's listed CDR3 is given. The chain is built from TRBV28 and TRBJ1-2; the DNA was not compared with TRBD1, the D call given in the table. Germline V gives CDR1 MDHEN, CDR2 SYDVKM. The CDR3 numbers 8 amino acids, ends counted. The CDR3 reads CASGDREH.

The V and J genes are TRBV2 and TRBJ1-6, with D hard to call. The germline gives CDR1 SNHLY, CDR2 FYNNEI. V lost 6 bases to trimming and J lost 0 bases, with 12 bases between them. This CDR3 has 16 residues. In DNA form, the CDR3 reads TGTGCCAGCAGGGCGACCCCGAGCTCCTATAATTCACCCCTCCACTTT. Its translation: CASRATPSSYNSPLHF.

The V call is TRBV2, the J call TRBJ2-3; tentative D call: TRBD1 (6 bases). V was clipped by 6 bases and J by 1 base, with 14 bases between them. This CDR3 contains 15 residues. Germline CDR1 is SNHLY and CDR2 is FYNNEI. The CDR3 reads CASSPTGLGTDTQYF. The CDR3 DNA reads TGTGCCAGCAGCCCCACAGGGCTGGGCACAGATACGCAGTATTTT.

This clone was seen only once. The chain is built from TRBV10-2 and TRBJ2-7, with 11 positions matching TRBD2. This CDR3 spans 14 amino acids. The V and J ends lost 5 bases and 9 bases, in that order; junction bases with no gene match: 9. Germline-derived CDR1 and CDR2 are WSHSY and SAAADI. The CDR3 bases are TGCGCCAGCAGTAAACTAGCGGGAGAGTCAGGGCAGTACTTC. This encodes CASSKLAGESGQYF.

This chain uses TRBV12-5 with TRBJ2-3; possible D gene TRBD2, 6 bases. CDR1 and CDR2 from the germline V gene are LGHNT and FRNRAP. V gave up 3 bases and J gave up 1 base, with 17 bases separating them. CDR3 length equals 17 residues. The DNA for the CDR3 is TGTGCTAGTGGTTTCCGGGGCGCGGGGATACGCACAGATACGCAGTATTTT. This codes for CASGFRGAGIRTDTQYF.

The chain joins TRBV6-5 to TRBJ2-7, with 10 bases that match TRBD2. From germline, CDR1 is MNHEY and CDR2 SVGAGI. With 4 bases clipped from V and 4 bases from J, the junction kept 7 bases outside the gene matches. This CDR3 is built from 15 residues. The CDR3 here is CASSSGGSGGYEQYF. The DNA for the CDR3 is TGTGCCAGCAGTTCAGGGGGTAGCGGGGGGTACGAGCAGTACTTC.

The J gene is TRBJ2-5, the V gene TRBV7-2; D gene ambiguous. V lost 5 bases, J lost 5 bases, and 12 bases lay in between. Germline V gives CDR1 SGHTA, CDR2 FQGNSA. The CDR3 totals 13 residues. The CDR3 sequence is CASSQKWQETQYF. CDR3 DNA sequence: TGTGCCAGCAGCCAAAAGTGGCAGGAGACCCAGTACTTC.

The chain carries TRBV28 and TRBJ1-2; D gene unclear. The CDR3 has 12 amino acids. The ends were cut back, 2 bases at V and 11 bases at J, with 12 bases in the middle. CDR1 MDHEN and CDR2 SYDVKM come from the germline V gene. Written as DNA, the CDR3 is TGTGCCAGCAGTTTAAAGGCGCGAGGGTACACCTTC. This sequence encodes CASSLKARGYTF.

The chain uses TRBV6-5 and TRBJ2-2; D might be TRBD1 or TRBD2, each matching 5 bases. Germline lookup yields CDR1 MNHEY and CDR2 SVGAGI. This CDR3 spans 14 amino acids. V lost 6 bases and J lost 2, with 10 bases in between. The CDR3 spells CASRGDGNTGELFF. DNA of the CDR3: TGTGCCAGCAGGGGGGACGGCAACACCGGGGAGCTGTTTTTT.

The gene calls are TRBV30 and TRBJ2-1, with 7 bases fitting TRBD2. From germline, CDR1 is GTSNPN and CDR2 SVGIG (reference sequence). This CDR3 region has 15 residues. With 0 bases clipped from V and 6 bases from J, the junction kept 8 bases outside the gene matches. The CDR3 is CAWSVRLAVTNEQFF. CDR3 bases: TGTGCCTGGAGTGTACGTCTAGCGGTTACCAATGAGCAGTTCTTC.

The chain links TRBV21-1 to TRBJ2-7; TRBD1 reflects the table's D call only, with no check against the DNA. TRBV21-1 is classified as a pseudogene. The CDR3 consists of 12 residues. CDR3 nucleotide sequence: TGTGCCATTCCAGGCTACAGGGTGAAGGGGTACTTC. Protein: CAIPGYRVKGYF.